This entry features one T cell receptor (beta chain) sequence. Its antigen specificity is not known. There are no base qualities to consult, and no much larger clone falls within one base. The data are from a study of PD-L1 blockade in urothelial cancer (dated by TCRdb to between 2016 and 2019). For the wider study: All patients started therapy around 2014 and received atezolizumab 1,200 mg intravenously every 3 weeks. About 90% of the 29 patients were males with bladder-origin urothelial cancer, and about 65% of the roughly 30 reported a prior smoking history. Patients had an ECOG performance status of 0 or 1 and had received between 0 and 3 prior chemotherapy regimens. Blood samples were analyzed at two time points: 3 weeks after treatment start (second dose) and 6 weeks after treatment start. Blood samples gave a median of approximately 150,000 T cells and some 83,000 unique TCRs, with a median clonality of around 0.074. Somatic, immune and clinical correlates of response to PD-L1 blockade with atezolizumab in urothelial cancer were the focus of an exploratory multi-omic analysis. Pretreatment tumor samples, along with matched peripheral blood serially collected before and after atezolizumab treatment, were subjected to TCR sequencing. Durable clinical benefit meant progression-free survival longer than 6 months, and TCR features were also tested against progression-free and overall survival. In the same patients who had TCR sequencing, pretreatment tumors also underwent whole exome sequencing and RNA sequencing. Durable clinical benefit was achieved by nine patients and was not achieved by 20 patients. Pretreatment blood TCR-seq was available for 27 to 30 patients, at least one posttreatment blood collection was obtained for about 25 patients, and tumor TCR-seq was available for about 25 patients. Overall results and qualifications from the work: Patients with durable benefit showed greater expansion of tumor-associated TCR clones in peripheral blood 3 weeks after starting treatment (n of about 20, p = 0.022). Improved progression-free and overall survival was found to be associated with pretreatment peripheral blood TCR clonality below the median. Because of the small sample size (n ≈ 29) and the many exploratory analyses performed, the results are intended to be regarded as hypothesis-generating.

Each PCR received spiked-in synthetic TCR analog templates so that absolute template abundance could be estimated from read counts. TCRbeta CDR3 regions were amplified from genomic DNA with bias-controlled V and J gene primers using the immunoSEQ assay. Sequencing of rearranged TCRbeta segments was performed at approximately 20X coverage. As for the authors' bioinformatics: Clustering was used to correct sequencing errors, and CDR3s were annotated against IMGT so that V, D and J genes could be assigned. Only productive TCRbeta rearrangements were used in downstream analyses, excluding out-of-frame or stop-codon sequences. Clonality was computed as one minus Shannon entropy normalized by the log of the number of unique productive sequences. Clones differing between time points or between blood and tumor were identified by Fisher's exact test with Benjamini-Hochberg correction at adjusted p below 0.01. TCRdb's version of the immuneACCESS table is confined to in-frame rearrangements and falls short of the full clone set. An unresolved V gene accounts for under half of the shortfall where checked; the remainder is of unknown origin. V, J and clone size derive from that table, while D and trimming were established from the DNA sequence. Counted in this sample were tens of thousands of clones; 70% to 90% of them appeared once. The ten largest clones take up less than 8% of the sample.

Relative to germline, V is 5 bases shorter and J is 3 bases shorter, with 7 bases between their ends. Measured from the cysteine to the phenylalanine, the CDR3 is 12 residues long. The CDR3 DNA has 36 bases and is translated from base 1. CDR1 KGHSH and CDR2 LQKENI are derived from the germline V gene. The cohort comprised fewer than 35 patients with locally advanced or metastatic urothelial carcinoma treated at Memorial Sloan Kettering on a trial protocol. Peripheral blood mononuclear cells were collected pretreatment and during treatment, at between 1 and 8 total time points per patient. The Qiagen DNeasy Blood extraction kit was used to purify genomic DNA from total PBMCs and from tumor samples. Collected pretreatment and during treatment, PBMCs were isolated and stored as previously described.

The sample here was PBMCs, taken around atezolizumab (anti-PD-L1) treatment. This sequence originates from a man in his fifties or sixties with urothelial cancer. The V gene is TRBV18 and the J gene is TRBJ2-5, with a weak D call of TRBD1 (6 bases match). The CDR3 has the sequence CASSWTEETQYF. The DNA sequence is as follows: TGTGCCAGCTCATGGACAGAAGAGACCCAGTACTTC.